Listed here is a single TCR beta chain. The sample originates from a study of CD8 T cells in Susac syndrome. RNA was extracted with the RNeasy kit, and a quantity of about 0.45 to 1 ug was reverse transcribed using random hexamers. TCR beta CDR3 was amplified by immunoSEQ multiplex PCR. This amplification extended across 54 Vbeta and 13 Jbeta segments. TCRdb independently ran MiXCR on the immunoSEQ multiplex PCR reads; one entry per CDR3 protein. This sample has about 71,000 distinct CDR3 sequences, with over 90% found just once. Multiple sclerosis controls were treatment-naive patients with stable or active relapsing-remitting disease. FACS enriched CD8+ TEMRA cells, while bulk CD8+ and CD4+ were negatively isolated. This CDR3 spans 14 amino acids. The V and J ends lost 1 base and 5 bases, in that order; junction bases with no gene match: 7. In germline, CDR1 is GTSNPN, CDR2 SVGIG (reference sequence).

Sequencing was done on a sample of CD4+ T cells from PBMCs. The source of this sequence is a human donor with multiple sclerosis. This rearrangement joins TRBV30 to TRBJ2-7, with TRBD1 matching over 8 bases. CDR3 DNA: TGTGCCTGGAGTGGTGTCAGGGGGCGAGACGAGCAGTACTTC. Amino acid sequence: CAWSGVRGRDEQYF.